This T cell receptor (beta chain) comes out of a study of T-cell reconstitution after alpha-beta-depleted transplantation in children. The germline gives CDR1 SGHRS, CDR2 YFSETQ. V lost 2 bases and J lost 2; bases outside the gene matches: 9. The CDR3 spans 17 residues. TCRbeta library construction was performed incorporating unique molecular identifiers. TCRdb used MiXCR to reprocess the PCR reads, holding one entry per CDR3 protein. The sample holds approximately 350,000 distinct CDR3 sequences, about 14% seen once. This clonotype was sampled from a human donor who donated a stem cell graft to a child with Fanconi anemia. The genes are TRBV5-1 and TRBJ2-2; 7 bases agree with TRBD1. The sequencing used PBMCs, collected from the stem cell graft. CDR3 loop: CASSFGRDSLNTGELFF. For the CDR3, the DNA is TGCGCCAGCAGCTTCGGCCGGGACAGTCTCAACACCGGGGAGCTGTTTTTT. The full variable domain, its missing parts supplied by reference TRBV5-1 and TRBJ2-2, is KAGVTQTPRYLIKTRGQQVTLSCSPISGHRSVSWYQQTPGQGLQFLFEYFSETQRNKGNFPGRFSGRQFSNSRSEMNVSTLELGDSALYLCASSFGRDSLNTGELFFGEGSRLTVL.